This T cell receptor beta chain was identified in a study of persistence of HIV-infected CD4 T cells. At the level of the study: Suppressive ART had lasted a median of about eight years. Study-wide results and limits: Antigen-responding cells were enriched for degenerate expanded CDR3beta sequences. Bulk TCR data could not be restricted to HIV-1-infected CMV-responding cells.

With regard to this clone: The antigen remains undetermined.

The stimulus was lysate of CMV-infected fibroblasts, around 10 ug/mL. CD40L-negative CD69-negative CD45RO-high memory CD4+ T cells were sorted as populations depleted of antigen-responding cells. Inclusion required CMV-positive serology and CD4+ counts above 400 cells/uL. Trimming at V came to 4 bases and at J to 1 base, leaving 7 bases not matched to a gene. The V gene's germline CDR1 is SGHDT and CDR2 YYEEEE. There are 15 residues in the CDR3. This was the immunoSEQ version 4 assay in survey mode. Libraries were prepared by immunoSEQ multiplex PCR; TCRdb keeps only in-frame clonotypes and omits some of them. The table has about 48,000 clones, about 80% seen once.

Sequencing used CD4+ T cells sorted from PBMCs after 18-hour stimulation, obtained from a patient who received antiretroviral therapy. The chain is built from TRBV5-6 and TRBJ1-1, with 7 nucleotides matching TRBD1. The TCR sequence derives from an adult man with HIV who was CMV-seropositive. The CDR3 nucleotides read TGTGCCAGCAGCCCGGTACAGGGGACGAACACTGAAGCTTTCTTT. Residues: CASSPVQGTNTEAFF.